This T cell receptor beta chain was recovered during a study of shared clonotypes between healthy human individuals. Sequencing was performed with immunoSEQ multiplex PCR; in TCRdb, only in-frame clones are kept and a portion is missing. The table records 640,000 or so clones, 72% of them present only once. V lost 1 base, J lost 0 bases, and 5 bases stayed unmatched. CDR3 length: 17 amino acids. CDR1 and CDR2 (germline): MGHRA, YSYEKL. The chain uses TRBV4-1 and TRBJ2-1, with 8 bases lining up with TRBD2. Sequencing was done on a sample of memory CD4+ T cells sorted from blood. The subset was: CD45RA-negative fraction. The TCR comes from a woman under 40 in good health. The DNA of the CDR3 is TGCGCCAGCAGCCAAGCGGCCGGGACTAGCTCCTACAATGAGCAGTTCTTC. Its protein product is CASSQAAGTSSYNEQFF.